Below, 29 T cell receptor beta chains from the same sample are listed, as sequenced in a study of human T cells and chemical hapten exposure. Time point indicated: pre-sensitization, week 0. Specified treatment: therapeutic diphenylcyclopropenone sensitization with weekly scalp DPC. One entry per CDR3 protein results from TCRdb running MiXCR on the RACE reads. The sample shows 30,000 to 40,000 distinct CDR3 sequences, 7.5% to 8% of them seen only once. The sequences come from whole blood, collected in connection with sensitization to the hapten diphenylcyclopropenone (DPC). The source is a woman aged 45-59 years with alopecia areata. Some clones in this sample may be carry-over from other donors' samples.

This clonotype was observed at least ten times. The genes are TRBV6-2 or TRBV6-3 and TRBJ2-2; possibly TRBD2 for D (6 bases). Per germline, CDR1 MNHEY and CDR2 SVGEGT. Trimming took off 0 bases at V and 3 bases at J, with 8 bases between the two ends. The CDR3 extends over 15 amino acids. Here the CDR3 reads CASSYSEGDTGELFF. The CDR3 region has the DNA TGTGCCAGCAGTTACTCGGAGGGAGACACCGGGGAGCTGTTTTTT.

This clonotype was found a few times. The chain employs TRBV11-3 and TRBJ2-3; no reliable D call. Germline lookup yields CDR1 SGHNT and CDR2 YENEEA. CDR3 length: 16 residues. V was trimmed by 5 bases and J by 4 bases, leaving 19 bases between them. The CDR3 DNA reads TGTGCCAGCAGCCACACTTTCCCAAATCCTGCAGATACGCAGTATTTT. It specifies CASSHTFPNPADTQYF.

In this sample, this clonotype turned up many times. This rearrangement joins TRBV18 to TRBJ2-5, with a tentative D call TRBD1 (6 bases). Per germline, CDR1 KGHSH and CDR2 LQKENI. V was pared by 6 bases and J by 4 bases, with 15 bases between. The CDR3 has 14 amino acids. The CDR3 is CASSASTGRETQYF. The CDR3 DNA is TGTGCCAGCTCCGCCTCCACAGGGAGAGAGACCCAGTACTTC.

The table lists this clonotype with a few counts. CDR3 sequence: CASSLRGRAQEQPQHF. The CDR3 nucleotides are TGTGCCAGCAGCTTACGGGGCAGGGCACAGGAACAGCCCCAGCATTTT. The chain recombines TRBV7-8 with TRBJ1-5, with D perhaps matching TRBD1 (5 bases). The germline V gene has CDR1 SGHVS and CDR2 FQNEAQ. CDR3 size: 16 residues. Trimming took off 2 bases at V and 7 bases at J, with 18 bases between the two ends.

The CDR3 spells CSVGGREETQYF. The CDR3, as DNA: TGCAGCGTTGGGGGCAGGGAAGAGACCCAGTACTTC. This chain connects TRBV29-1 to TRBJ2-5; TRBD1 might be the D (5 bases). The CDR3 covers 12 residues. Germline CDR1 and CDR2: SQVTM and ANQGSEA. The V end lost 4 bases, the J end lost 3 bases, and 9 bases lay between the germline ends.

For this clonotype: Mismatch with germline at one junction end may stem from a read error. The J gene is TRBJ2-2, the V gene TRBV7-8, with a possible D match to TRBD2 (5 bases). Germline-derived CDR1 and CDR2 are SGHVS and FQNEAQ. The CDR3 loop spans 15 amino acids. CDR3 DNA sequence: TGTGCCAGCAGCTTTAATGTCGGTATGACCGGGGAGCCGTTTTTT. This encodes CASSFNVGMTGEPFF.

The table lists this clonotype with many counts. The chain links TRBV30 to TRBJ2-7; 12 nucleotides agree with TRBD2. The CDR3 runs to 14 residues. V trimming: 0 bases; J trimming: 5 bases; junction bases outside the gene matches: 2. The germline gives CDR1 GTSNPN, CDR2 SVGIG (reference sequence). The CDR3 bases are TGTGCCTGGAGTGTGACTAGCGGGAGCAACGAGCAGTACTTC. Translated: CAWSVTSGSNEQYF.

The J gene is TRBJ2-1, the V gene TRBV29-1; possible D gene TRBD2, 5 bases. Per the germline V gene, CDR1 is SQVTM and CDR2 is ANQGSEA. Trimming cost V 4 bases and J 10 bases, with 14 bases left between them. The CDR3 has 12 residues. Written as DNA, the CDR3 is TGCAGCGTTGGGAGTCTAGGAGGCGAGCAGTTCTTC. It codes for CSVGSLGGEQFF.

The sample holds many counts of this clonotype. V and J are TRBV11-2 and TRBJ2-3, with D possibly matching TRBD2 (5 bases). The CDR3 extends over 15 amino acids. In germline, CDR1 is SGHAT, CDR2 FQNNGV. Deletions cut 0 bases from V and 3 bases from J, with 10 bases between. CDR3 in amino acids: CASSLDRRGTDTQYF. The CDR3 DNA reads as TGTGCCAGCAGCTTAGATCGCCGGGGAACAGATACGCAGTATTTT.

Many counts were recorded for this clonotype. This chain joins TRBV7-9 and TRBJ1-3; D not resolved. The germline V gene has CDR1 SEHNR and CDR2 FQNEAQ (reference sequence). Trimming shortened V by 1 base and J by 3 bases, and 7 bases separated the two germline ends. The CDR3 has 14 residues. The CDR3 protein is CASSLEGYGNTIYF. The DNA for the CDR3 is TGTGCCAGCAGCTTAGAGGGATATGGAAACACCATATATTTT.

Many counts were recorded for this clonotype. The rearrangement links TRBV19 to TRBJ1-4; TRBD1 matches 9 bases. CDR3 length equals 17 residues. From germline, CDR1 is LNHDA and CDR2 SQIVND (reference sequence). V was clipped by 5 bases and J by 2 bases; unmatched bases: 9. The CDR3 bases are TGTGCCAGTAGTGATCCGGGACAGGGCCTGACTAATGAAAAACTGTTTTTT. Translating gives CASSDPGQGLTNEKLFF.

This clonotype was found a few times. This chain links TRBV13 with TRBJ2-7; D is ambiguous. This CDR3 has 12 amino acids. The V and J ends lost 4 bases and 3 bases respectively, with 7 bases between them. Germline CDR1 is PRHDT and CDR2 is FYEKMQ (reference sequence). The CDR3 loop is CASSSTYYEQYF. Written as DNA, the CDR3 is TGTGCCAGCAGCTCCACCTACTACGAGCAGTACTTC.

This clonotype has a handful of counts. The rearrangement uses TRBV27 and TRBJ2-1, with 13 bases fitting TRBD2. V trimming: 5 bases; J trimming: 7 bases; junction bases outside the gene matches: 11. This CDR3 is built from 17 residues. Germline CDR1 MNHEY, CDR2 SMNVEV (reference sequence). The CDR3 sequence: CASSLILTSGRSNEQFF. The CDR3, as DNA: TGTGCCAGCAGTCTAATCCTGACTAGCGGGAGGAGTAATGAGCAGTTCTTC.

This clonotype occurred many times. V gene TRBV14 combines with J gene TRBJ2-5; possible D gene TRBD2, 7 bases. The V end was cut by 6 bases, the J end by 5 bases, with 19 bases between. This CDR3 contains 15 residues. Germline CDR1 and CDR2: SGHDN and FVKESK. CDR3 sequence reads: CASRRRAGAEETQYF. CDR3 bases: TGTGCCAGCAGACGGCGGGCGGGGGCCGAGGAGACCCAGTACTTC.

The chain carries TRBV29-1 and TRBJ2-3; D uncertain. Germline CDR1 reads SQVTM; CDR2 reads ANQGSEA. This CDR3 comprises 13 residues. V was clipped by 4 bases and J by 0 bases, with 8 bases between them. For the CDR3, the DNA is TGCAGCGTTGCCGGGCCTAGCACAGATACGCAGTATTTT. Translation gives CSVAGPSTDTQYF.

Many counts were recorded for this clonotype. V gene TRBV18 combines with J gene TRBJ1-3; no definite D call. Germline assignment: CDR1 KGHSH and CDR2 LQKENI. The CDR3 runs 14 residues. Deletions cut 1 base from V and 2 bases from J, with 6 bases between. The CDR3 DNA reads TGTGCCAGCTCACCACAAGGGACTGGAAACACCATATATTTT. It yields the protein CASSPQGTGNTIYF. Filled out from reference TRBV18 and TRBJ1-3, the complete variable domain reads NAGVMQNPRHLVRRRGQEARLRCSPMKGHSHVYWYRQLPEEGLKFMVYLQKENIIDESGMPKERFSAEFPKEGPSILRIQQVVRGDSAAYFCASSPQGTGNTIYFGEGSWLTVV.

This clonotype was observed at least ten times. The chain has TRBV12-3 or TRBV12-4 and TRBJ1-3, with a weak D call TRBD1 (5 bases). Trimming took 5 bases from V and 0 from J, leaving 11 bases between them. The CDR3 spans 15 residues. Written as DNA, the CDR3 is TGTGCCAGCAGTACCCGGGACTCCTCTGGAAACACCATATATTTT. This encodes CASSTRDSSGNTIYF.

This clonotype appeared many times. The CDR3 DNA is TGTGCCAGCAGTTACTCGACGAGGAATGAGCAGTTCTTC. Encoded protein: CASSYSTRNEQFF. This sequence joins TRBV6-6 and TRBJ2-1; D remains ambiguous. V shed 0 bases and J shed 7 bases, with 7 bases lying between them. This CDR3 comprises 13 residues. The germline gives CDR1 MNHNY, CDR2 SVGAGI (reference sequence).

This clonotype was observed at least ten times. The genes are TRBV3-1 and TRBJ2-4; D gene ambiguous. The V and J ends lost 1 base and 0 bases respectively, with 13 bases between them. Per germline, CDR1 LGHDT and CDR2 YNNKEL (reference sequence). The CDR3 is 17 residues long. The CDR3 DNA reads TGTGCCAGCAGCCAAGGCAACTTACGGCTAGCCAAAAACATTCAGTACTTC. It translates to CASSQGNLRLAKNIQYF.

This clonotype has a count of ten or more. V gene TRBV18 combines with J gene TRBJ2-1, with 10 bases lining up with TRBD2. After removal of 0 bases from V and 0 bases from J, the junction contained 11 bases not matched to a gene. Germline V gene data show CDR1 as KGHSH and CDR2 as LQKENI. CDR3 size: 20 residues. The CDR3 sequence is CASSPPPRTSGGGSYNEQFF. The CDR3 coding sequence is TGTGCCAGCTCACCACCGCCCCGGACTAGCGGTGGGGGCTCCTACAATGAGCAGTTCTTC.

This clonotype was counted many times. This chain uses TRBV7-9 with TRBJ1-2; no clear D gene. Germline V CDR1 and CDR2: SEHNR, FQNEAQ (reference sequence). Trimming shortened V by 5 bases and J by 0 bases, and 10 bases separated the two germline ends. The CDR3 has 14 amino acids. The CDR3 sequence is CASSPRATNYGYTF. In DNA form, the CDR3 reads TGTGCCAGCAGCCCGCGGGCCACTAACTATGGCTACACCTTC. The full variable domain, completed using reference TRBV7-9 and TRBJ1-2, is DTGVSQNPRHKITKRGQNVTFRCDPISEHNRLYWYRQTLGQGPEFLTYFQNEAQLEKSRLLSDRFSAERPKGSFSTLEIQRTEQGDSAMYLCASSPRATNYGYTFGSGTRLTVV.

This sequence joins TRBV11-3 and TRBJ2-3, with D maybe TRBD2 (6 bases). Germline V gene lookup returns CDR1 SGHNT and CDR2 YENEEA. The V end was cut by 1 base, the J end by 5 bases, with 7 bases between. The CDR3 spans 13 residues. DNA for the CDR3: TGTGCCAGCAGCTTAGCGGGAGAAGATACGCAGTATTTT. This gives the protein CASSLAGEDTQYF.

This sequence joins TRBV11-2 and TRBJ2-1; 12 bases line up with TRBD2. The CDR3 covers 15 residues. V shed 4 bases and J 14 bases; nucleotides not matched to a gene: 12. Germline V gene lookup returns CDR1 SGHAT and CDR2 FQNNGV. The CDR3 reads CASSSLAGGPSLKFF. In DNA, the CDR3 is TGTGCCAGCAGCTCACTAGCGGGAGGTCCTAGTCTTAAGTTCTTC. Together with reference TRBV11-2 and TRBJ2-1, the CDR3 gives the full variable domain: EAGVAQSPRYKIIEKRQSVAFWCNPISGHATLYWYQQILGQGPKLLIQFQNNGVVDDSQLPKDRFSAERLKGVDSTLKIQPAKLEDSAVYLCASSSLAGGPSLKFFGPGTRLTVL.

This clonotype has ten or more counts. The V gene is TRBV7-9, the J gene TRBJ2-2, with a tentative D call TRBD2 (6 bases). V lost 5 bases, J lost 2 bases, and 9 bases lay in between. CDR1 and CDR2 from the germline V gene are SEHNR and FQNEAQ (reference sequence). The CDR3 spans 14 residues. Written as DNA, the CDR3 is TGTGCCAGCAGCACCGGGACTAACACCGGGGAGCTGTTTTTT. Residues: CASSTGTNTGELFF.

The table lists this clonotype with many counts. V gene TRBV28 combines with J gene TRBJ1-5, with 8 bases fitting TRBD1. The CDR3 loop spans 14 amino acids. Looked up from germline, CDR1 is MDHEN and CDR2 is SYDVKM. Trimming took 6 bases from V and 4 from J; bases not matched to a gene: 5. The CDR3 reads CASRGQVGNQPQHF. The CDR3 DNA reads TGTGCCAGCAGGGGACAGGTCGGTAATCAGCCCCAGCATTTT.

This clonotype was found many times. The CDR3 DNA follows: TGTGCCAGCAGCTTGGCAGGGAGAATGGACACTGAAGCTTTCTTT. Its translation: CASSLAGRMDTEAFF. J is TRBJ1-1 and V is TRBV7-3; tentative D call: TRBD1 (5 bases). In germline, CDR1 is SGHTA, CDR2 FQGTGA. V lost 3 bases to trimming and J lost 3 bases, with 14 bases between them. The length of the CDR3 is 15 residues.

Many counts were recorded for this clonotype. The rearrangement uses TRBV29-1 and TRBJ2-1; 13 bases agree with TRBD2. CDR1 is SQVTM, CDR2 ANQGSEA, per germline. There are 14 residues in the CDR3. Germline trimming cut 7 bases from V and 7 bases from J; bases unmatched to any gene: 7. The CDR3 DNA is TGCAGCGCCGGACTAGCGGGAGTAAGGAATGAGCAGTTCTTC. Translation gives CSAGLAGVRNEQFF.

This clonotype has just a few counts. The gene calls are TRBV4-2 and TRBJ1-6; D remains ambiguous. The CDR3 has 15 amino acids. Germline lookup yields CDR1 LGHNA and CDR2 YNFKEQ. Trimming stripped 0 bases from V and 7 bases from J, with 10 bases between. CDR3 loop: CASSQDLGINSPLHF. CDR3 sequence (DNA): TGTGCCAGCAGCCAAGATTTGGGGATAAATTCACCCCTCCACTTT.

This clonotype was counted many times. The J gene is TRBJ1-3, the V gene TRBV29-1; no definite D call. The V and J ends lost 7 bases and 0 bases respectively, with 13 bases between them. CDR1 and CDR2 (germline): SQVTM, ANQGSEA. The CDR3 covers 14 residues. As DNA, the CDR3 is TGCAGCGCCGGAAGCGTTTCCTCTGGAAACACCATATATTTT. It encodes CSAGSVSSGNTIYF.